A selection of T cell receptor beta chains follows, all from one sample in a study of blood T cell repertoires in COVID-19. The repertoire was sequenced with immunoSEQ multiplex PCR; TCRdb's copy has only in-frame clones and lacks some. The sample comprises about 17,000 clones, 75% to 90% of which are singletons, and around 13% rests with the top ten. Sequenced sample: peripheral blood. These receptors came from a man between 60 and 75 years old with active COVID-19. CDR3s include the opening cysteine and the closing phenylalanine or tryptophan.

v_gene	CDR3aa
TRBV7-9	CASSPKIGGTEAFF
TRBV27	CASSRLGQLVPEQYF
TRBV11-3	CASSSPRGGLTYNEQFF
TRBV18	CASSRLENTEAFF
TRBV7-2	CASSPTGVNEKLFF
TRBV4-1	CASSQVPREGETQYF
TRBV5-1	CASSHTGLAQETQYF
TRBV5-1	CASSFGQGRGNEKLFF
TRBV2	CASSPDRGKLF
TRBV10-2	CASYDIEGDSTGELFF
TRBV27	CASSPRDRASYGYTF
TRBV5-4	CASNQGAPGNTEAFF
TRBV6-6	CASSYSNKEQETQYF
TRBV27	CASRRQSHYGYTF
TRBV28	CASSSLGQGNYNSPLHF
TRBV7-2	CASSIRTSGYNEQFF
TRBV9	CASSPRHSAANSPLHF
TRBV6-5	CASRAPGQEAFF
TRBV19	CASGFGVRGYTF
TRBV9	CASSRRGQWELFF
TRBV6-6	CASSIGGLAGGRSKAKETQYF
TRBV7-6	CANSTEQYF
TRBV6-1	CASSEVIKETQYF
TRBV6-2/TRBV6-3	CASSSVPGQGSYTEAFF
TRBV6-5	CATQGAKNTEAFF
TRBV19	CASRGVAAVYPYTF
TRBV7-6	CASSPQVAGPAPVGEAFF
TRBV4-3	CASSQGLGQIYEQYF
TRBV3-1/TRBV3-2	CASRREAGGPYEQYF
TRBV12-5	CASASGADTDTQYF
TRBV30	CAWSGTGGYEQYF
TRBV7-2	CASSLNPRGSSYNEQFF
TRBV29-1	CSVEPPRGRGLYEQYF
TRBV18	CASSPRADTQYF
TRBV29-1	CSVVARGTHEQYF
TRBV18	CASSPAGTSGGANEQYF
TRBV9	CASSVGAGGNSPLHF